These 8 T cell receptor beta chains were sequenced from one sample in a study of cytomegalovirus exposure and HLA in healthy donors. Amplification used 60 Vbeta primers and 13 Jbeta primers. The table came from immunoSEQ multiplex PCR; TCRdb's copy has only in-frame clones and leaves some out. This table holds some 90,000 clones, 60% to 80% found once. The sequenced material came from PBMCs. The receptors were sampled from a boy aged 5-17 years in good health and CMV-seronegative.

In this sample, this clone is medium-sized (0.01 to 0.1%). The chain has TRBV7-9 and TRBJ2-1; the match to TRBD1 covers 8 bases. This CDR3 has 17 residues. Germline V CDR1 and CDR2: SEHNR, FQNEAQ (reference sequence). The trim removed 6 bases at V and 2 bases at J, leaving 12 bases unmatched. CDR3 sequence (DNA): TGTGCCAGCAGGACCGGACAGGGCGAATTCACCTACAATGAGCAGTTCTTC. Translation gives CASRTGQGEFTYNEQFF.

The CDR3, as DNA: TGTGCCAGCTCACCGCGGGACTCAGGCCACGAGCAGTACTTC. It codes for CASSPRDSGHEQYF. The chain links TRBV18 to TRBJ2-7; D perhaps matches TRBD2 (6 bases). Germline V gives CDR1 KGHSH, CDR2 LQKENI. This CDR3 region has 14 residues. V lost 3 bases and J 5 bases, leaving 14 bases between the germline ends.

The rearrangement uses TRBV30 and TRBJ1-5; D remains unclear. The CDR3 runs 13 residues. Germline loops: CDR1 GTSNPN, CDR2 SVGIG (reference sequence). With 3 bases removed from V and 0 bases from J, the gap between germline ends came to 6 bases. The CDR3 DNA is TGTGCCTGGAGCTACGATAGCAATCAGCCCCAGCATTTT. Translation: CAWSYDSNQPQHF.

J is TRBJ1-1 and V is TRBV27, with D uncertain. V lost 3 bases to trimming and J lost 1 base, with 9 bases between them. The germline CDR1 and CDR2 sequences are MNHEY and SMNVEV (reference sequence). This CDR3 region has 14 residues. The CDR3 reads CASSFRERNTEAFF. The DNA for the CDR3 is TGTGCCAGCAGTTTTCGCGAGAGGAACACTGAAGCTTTCTTT.

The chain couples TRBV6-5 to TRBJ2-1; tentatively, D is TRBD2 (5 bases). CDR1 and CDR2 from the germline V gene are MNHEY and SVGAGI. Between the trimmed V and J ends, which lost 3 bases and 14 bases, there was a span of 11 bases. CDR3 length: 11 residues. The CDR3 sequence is CASSYGSVEFF. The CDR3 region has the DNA TGTGCCAGCAGTTATGGTAGCGTCGAGTTCTTC.

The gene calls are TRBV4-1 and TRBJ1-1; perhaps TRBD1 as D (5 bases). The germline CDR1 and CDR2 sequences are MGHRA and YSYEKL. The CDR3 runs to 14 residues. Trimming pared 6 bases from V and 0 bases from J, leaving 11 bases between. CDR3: CASSLDSLNTEAFF. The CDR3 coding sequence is TGCGCCAGCAGTCTAGACAGCCTGAACACTGAAGCTTTCTTT.

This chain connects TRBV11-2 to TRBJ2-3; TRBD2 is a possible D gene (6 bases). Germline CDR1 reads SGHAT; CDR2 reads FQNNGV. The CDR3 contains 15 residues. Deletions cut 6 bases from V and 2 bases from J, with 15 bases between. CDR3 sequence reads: CASRPGGRYTDTQYF. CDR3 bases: TGTGCCAGCAGACCCGGAGGGAGGTACACAGATACGCAGTATTTT.

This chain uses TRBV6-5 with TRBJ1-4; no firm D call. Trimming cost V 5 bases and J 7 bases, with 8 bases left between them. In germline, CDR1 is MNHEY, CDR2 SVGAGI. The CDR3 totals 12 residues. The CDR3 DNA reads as TGTGCCAGCAGTCGGTCGGGTGAAAAACTGTTTTTT. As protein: CASSRSGEKLFF.